This T cell receptor (beta chain) was sequenced in a study of blood T cell repertoires in COVID-19. About the study: The analysed material was cDNA or gDNA that came from T cells, B-cell-depleted T cells, or PBMCs.

CDR1 and CDR2 (germline): WNHNN, SYGVQD (reference sequence). CDR3 length equals 16 residues. The V end lost 0 bases, the J end lost 7 bases, and 18 bases lay between the germline ends. How the authors handled the data: Quantification of nucleated cells was approximated via reference gene primer amplification. Using immunoSEQ multiplex PCR, the repertoire was profiled, and TCRdb retains in-frame clones only, with some absent. The V and J calls and clone size were taken over from that table, and D and trimming were inferred from the DNA. This sample has about 200,000 clones, with roughly 77% found just once. Participants were aged about 18 to 95 years, lived in some 23 US areas, and enrolled virtually.

This TCR derives from a woman between 50 and 59 years old with acute COVID-19. The sample consisted of PBMCs or T cells enriched from blood (not recorded which). The V call is TRBV10-1, the J call TRBJ2-5; unclear D gene. CDR3 sequence: CASSESVTRAVGTQYF. DNA for the CDR3: TGCGCCAGCAGTGAGTCAGTCACCCGCGCGGTCGGGACCCAGTACTTC.